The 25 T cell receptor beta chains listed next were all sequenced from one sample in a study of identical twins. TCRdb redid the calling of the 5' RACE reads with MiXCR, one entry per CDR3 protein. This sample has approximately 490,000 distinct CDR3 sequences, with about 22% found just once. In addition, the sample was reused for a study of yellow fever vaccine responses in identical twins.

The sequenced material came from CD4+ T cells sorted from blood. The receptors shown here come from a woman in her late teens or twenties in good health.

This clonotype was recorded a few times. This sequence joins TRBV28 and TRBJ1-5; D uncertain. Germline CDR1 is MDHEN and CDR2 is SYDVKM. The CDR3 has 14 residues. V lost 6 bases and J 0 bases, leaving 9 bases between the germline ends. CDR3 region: CASRQSNSNQPQHF. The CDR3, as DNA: TGTGCCAGCAGGCAGAGTAATAGCAATCAGCCCCAGCATTTT.

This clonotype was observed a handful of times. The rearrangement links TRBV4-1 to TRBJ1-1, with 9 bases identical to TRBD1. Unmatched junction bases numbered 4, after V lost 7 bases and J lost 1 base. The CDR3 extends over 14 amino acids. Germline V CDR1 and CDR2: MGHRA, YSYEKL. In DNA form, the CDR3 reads TGCGCCAGCACAGGGACAGGGAAGAACACTGAAGCTTTCTTT. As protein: CASTGTGKNTEAFF.

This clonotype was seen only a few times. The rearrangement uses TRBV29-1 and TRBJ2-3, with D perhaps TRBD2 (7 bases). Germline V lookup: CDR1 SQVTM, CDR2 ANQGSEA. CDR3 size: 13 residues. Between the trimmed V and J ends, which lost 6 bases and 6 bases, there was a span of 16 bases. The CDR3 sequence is CSVERGTGDTQYF. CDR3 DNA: TGCAGCGTAGAGCGGGGAACAGGGGATACGCAGTATTTT.

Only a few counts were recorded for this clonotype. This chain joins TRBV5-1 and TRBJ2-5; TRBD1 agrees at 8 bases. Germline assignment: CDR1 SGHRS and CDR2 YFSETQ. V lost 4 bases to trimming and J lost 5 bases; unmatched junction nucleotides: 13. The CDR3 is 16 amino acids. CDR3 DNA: TGCGCCAGCAGCCCCCAGGGGGCGCCAGCTTTGGAGACCCAGTACTTC. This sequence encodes CASSPQGAPALETQYF.

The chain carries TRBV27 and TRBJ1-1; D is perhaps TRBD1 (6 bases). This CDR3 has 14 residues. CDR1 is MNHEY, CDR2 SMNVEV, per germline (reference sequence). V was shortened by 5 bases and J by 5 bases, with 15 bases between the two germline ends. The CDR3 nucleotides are TGTGCCAGCAGTCGACTACAGGGAGGGACTGAAGCTTTCTTT. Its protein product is CASSRLQGGTEAFF.

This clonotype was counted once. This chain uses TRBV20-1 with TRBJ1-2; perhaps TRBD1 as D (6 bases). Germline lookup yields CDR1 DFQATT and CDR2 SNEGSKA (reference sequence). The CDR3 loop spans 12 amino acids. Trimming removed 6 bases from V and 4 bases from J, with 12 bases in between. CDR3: CSASGEVYGYTF. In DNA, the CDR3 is TGCAGTGCCTCAGGGGAGGTCTATGGCTACACCTTC.

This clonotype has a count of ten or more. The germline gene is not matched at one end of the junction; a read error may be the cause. As DNA, the CDR3 is TGTGCCAGCAGCCCGGGAGGAGATACGCAGTATTTT. This gives the protein CASSPGGDTQYF. The chain recombines TRBV5-1 with TRBJ2-3; TRBD2 aligns across 7 bases. The CDR3 length is 12 residues. Germline assignment: CDR1 SGHRS and CDR2 YFSETQ.

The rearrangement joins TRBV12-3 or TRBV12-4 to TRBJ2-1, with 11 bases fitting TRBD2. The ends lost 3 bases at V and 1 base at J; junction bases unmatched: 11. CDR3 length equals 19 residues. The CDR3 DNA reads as TGTGCCAGCAGTTTCCGCGGGACTAGCGGAAAGACTTCCTACAATGAGCAGTTCTTC. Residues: CASSFRGTSGKTSYNEQFF.

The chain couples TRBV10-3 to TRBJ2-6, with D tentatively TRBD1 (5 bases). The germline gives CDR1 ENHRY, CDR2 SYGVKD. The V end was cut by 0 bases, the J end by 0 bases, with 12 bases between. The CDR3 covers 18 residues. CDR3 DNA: TGTGCCATCAGTGAGTCGGGGCAGAAACTCTCTGGGGCCAACGTCCTGACTTTC. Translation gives CAISESGQKLSGANVLTF.

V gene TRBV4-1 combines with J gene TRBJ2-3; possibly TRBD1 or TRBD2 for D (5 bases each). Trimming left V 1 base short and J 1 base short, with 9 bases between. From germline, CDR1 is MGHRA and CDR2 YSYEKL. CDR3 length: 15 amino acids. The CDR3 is CASSQVGVGTDTQYF. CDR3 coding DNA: TGCGCCAGCAGCCAAGTGGGGGTTGGCACAGATACGCAGTATTTT.

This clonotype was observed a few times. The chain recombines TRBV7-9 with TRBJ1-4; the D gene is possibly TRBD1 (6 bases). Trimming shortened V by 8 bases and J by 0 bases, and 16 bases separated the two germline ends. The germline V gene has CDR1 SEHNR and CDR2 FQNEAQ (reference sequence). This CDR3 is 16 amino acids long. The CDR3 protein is CASGTRGEATNEKLFF. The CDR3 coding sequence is TGTGCCAGCGGCACTAGGGGGGAAGCAACTAATGAAAAACTGTTTTTT.

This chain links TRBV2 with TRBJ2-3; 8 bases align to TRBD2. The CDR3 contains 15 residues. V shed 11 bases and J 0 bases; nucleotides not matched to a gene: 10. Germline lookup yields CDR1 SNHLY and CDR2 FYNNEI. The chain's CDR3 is CAGLRRGGSTDTQYF. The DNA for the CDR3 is TGTGCCGGACTAAGGCGCGGGGGGAGCACAGATACGCAGTATTTT.

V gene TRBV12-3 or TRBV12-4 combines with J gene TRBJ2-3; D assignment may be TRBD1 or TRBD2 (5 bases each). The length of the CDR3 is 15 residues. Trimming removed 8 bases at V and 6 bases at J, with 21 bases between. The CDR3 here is CASGGRRVGLDTQYF. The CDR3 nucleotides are TGTGCCAGCGGGGGACGCAGGGTAGGATTGGATACGCAGTATTTT.

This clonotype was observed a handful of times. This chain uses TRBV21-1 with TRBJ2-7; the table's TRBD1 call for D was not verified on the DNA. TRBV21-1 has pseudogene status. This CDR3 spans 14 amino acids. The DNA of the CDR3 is TGTGCCAGCAGCAAAGCGGCAGGGCGATACGAGCAGTACGTC. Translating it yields CASSKAAGRYEQYV.

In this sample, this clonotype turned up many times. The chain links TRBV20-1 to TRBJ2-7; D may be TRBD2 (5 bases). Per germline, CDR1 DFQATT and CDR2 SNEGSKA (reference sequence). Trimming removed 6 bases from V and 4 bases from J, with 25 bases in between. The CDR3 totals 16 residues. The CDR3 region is CSAPNTRSINPYEQYF. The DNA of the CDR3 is TGCAGTGCCCCAAACACTAGATCTATTAACCCTTACGAGCAGTACTTC.

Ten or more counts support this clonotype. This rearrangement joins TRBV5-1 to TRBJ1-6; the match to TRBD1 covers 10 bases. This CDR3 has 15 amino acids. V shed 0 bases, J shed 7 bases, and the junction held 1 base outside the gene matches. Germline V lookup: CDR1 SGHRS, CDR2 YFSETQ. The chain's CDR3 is CASSLGGQGNSPLHF. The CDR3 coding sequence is TGCGCCAGCAGCTTGGGGGGACAGGGGAATTCACCCCTCCACTTT.

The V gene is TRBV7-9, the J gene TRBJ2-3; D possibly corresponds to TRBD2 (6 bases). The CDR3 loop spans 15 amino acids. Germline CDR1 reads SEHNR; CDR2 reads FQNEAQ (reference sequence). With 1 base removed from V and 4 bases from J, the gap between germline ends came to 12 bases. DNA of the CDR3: TGTGCCAGCAGCTTAGACGAGACTAGGGCAGATACGCAGTATTTT. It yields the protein CASSLDETRADTQYF.

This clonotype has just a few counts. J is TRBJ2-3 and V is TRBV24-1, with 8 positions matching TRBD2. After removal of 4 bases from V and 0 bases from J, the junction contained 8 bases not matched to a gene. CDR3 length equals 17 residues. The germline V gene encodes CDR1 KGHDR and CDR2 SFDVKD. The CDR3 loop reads CATSDGGGSSSTDTQYF. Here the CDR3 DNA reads TGTGCCACCAGTGACGGCGGGGGGTCCTCTAGCACAGATACGCAGTATTTT.

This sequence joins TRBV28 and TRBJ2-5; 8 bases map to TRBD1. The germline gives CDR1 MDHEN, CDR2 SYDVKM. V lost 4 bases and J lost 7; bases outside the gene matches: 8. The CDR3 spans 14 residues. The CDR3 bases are TGTGCCAGCAGTTCCTTCAGGGGGCCCGGGACCCAGTACTTC. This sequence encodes CASSSFRGPGTQYF.

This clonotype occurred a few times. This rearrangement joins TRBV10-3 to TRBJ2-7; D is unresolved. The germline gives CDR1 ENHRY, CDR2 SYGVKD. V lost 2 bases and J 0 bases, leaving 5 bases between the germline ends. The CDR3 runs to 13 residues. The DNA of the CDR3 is TGTGCCATCAGTGAGAGGGACTCCTACGAGCAGTACTTC. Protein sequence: CAISERDSYEQYF.

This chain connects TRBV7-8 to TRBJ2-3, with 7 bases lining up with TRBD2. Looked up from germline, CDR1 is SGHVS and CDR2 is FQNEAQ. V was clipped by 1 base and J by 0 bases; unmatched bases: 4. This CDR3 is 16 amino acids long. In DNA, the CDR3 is TGTGCCAGCAGCTTAGGGACTAGTTCTAGCACAGATACGCAGTATTTT. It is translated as CASSLGTSSSTDTQYF.

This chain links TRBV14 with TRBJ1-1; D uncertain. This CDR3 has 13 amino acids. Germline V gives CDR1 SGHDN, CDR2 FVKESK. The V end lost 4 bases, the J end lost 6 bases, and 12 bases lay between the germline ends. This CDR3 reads CASSPLEVSEAFF. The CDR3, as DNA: TGTGCCAGCAGCCCGCTGGAAGTATCTGAAGCTTTCTTT.

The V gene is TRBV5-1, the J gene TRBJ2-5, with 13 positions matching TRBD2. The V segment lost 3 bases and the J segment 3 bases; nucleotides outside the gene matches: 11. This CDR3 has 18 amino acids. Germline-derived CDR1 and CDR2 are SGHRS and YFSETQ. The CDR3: CASSWTRSGLAGEETQYF. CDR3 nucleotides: TGCGCCAGCAGCTGGACCCGAAGCGGACTAGCGGGAGAAGAGACCCAGTACTTC.

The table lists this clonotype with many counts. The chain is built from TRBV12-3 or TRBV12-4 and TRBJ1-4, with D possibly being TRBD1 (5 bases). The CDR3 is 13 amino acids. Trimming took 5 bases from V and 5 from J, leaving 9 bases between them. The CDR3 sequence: CASSLRQNEKLFF. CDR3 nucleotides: TGTGCCAGCAGTCTGCGACAGAATGAAAAACTGTTTTTT.

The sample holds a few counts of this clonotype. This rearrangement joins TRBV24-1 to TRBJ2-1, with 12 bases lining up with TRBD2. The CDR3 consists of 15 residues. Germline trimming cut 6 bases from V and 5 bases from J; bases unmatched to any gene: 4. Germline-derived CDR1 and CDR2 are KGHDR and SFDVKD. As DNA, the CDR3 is TGTGCCACCAGTCTGACTAGCGGGGGTCACAATGAGCAGTTCTTC. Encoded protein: CATSLTSGGHNEQFF.